Only a few counts were recorded for the clone carrying this T cell receptor (beta chain). The record originates from a study of blood T cell repertoires in COVID-19. Study information: The United States, Italy and Spain provided the acute and convalescent COVID-19 samples. PBMCs, B-cell-depleted T cells, or T cells were the source of the cDNA or gDNA that made up the material.

Authors' analysis steps: It was from reference gene primer amplification that nucleated cell counts were estimated. Produced via immunoSEQ multiplex PCR; TCRdb's table is partial and in-frame only. V and J calls and clone size are as listed in that table; D and trimming were resolved from the DNA. The sample records about 26,000 clones, 70% to 90% being singletons. CDR1 and CDR2 from the germline V gene are SGHRS and YFSETQ. With 3 bases clipped from V and 2 bases from J, the junction kept 7 bases outside the gene matches. CDR3 length: 16 amino acids. The source of this sequence is a human donor in a cohort sampled during active COVID-19. This chain joins TRBV5-1 and TRBJ2-3; 9 nucleotides align to TRBD2. Sequencing used peripheral blood. CDR3 loop: CASSWGAGGPTDTQYF. As DNA, the CDR3 is TGCGCCAGCAGCTGGGGAGCGGGAGGCCCCACAGATACGCAGTATTTT.